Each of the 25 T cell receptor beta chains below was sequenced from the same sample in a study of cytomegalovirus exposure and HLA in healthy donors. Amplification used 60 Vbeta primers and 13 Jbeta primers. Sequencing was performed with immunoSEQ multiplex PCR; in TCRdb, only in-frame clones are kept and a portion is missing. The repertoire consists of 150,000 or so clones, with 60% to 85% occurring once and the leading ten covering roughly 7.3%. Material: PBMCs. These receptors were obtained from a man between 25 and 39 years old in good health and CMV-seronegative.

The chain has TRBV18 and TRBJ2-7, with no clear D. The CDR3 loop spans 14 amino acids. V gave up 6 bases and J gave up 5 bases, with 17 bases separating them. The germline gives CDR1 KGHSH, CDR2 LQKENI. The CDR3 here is CASSQPQLIDEQYF. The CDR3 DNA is TGTGCCAGCTCCCAACCACAGCTAATCGACGAGCAGTACTTC.

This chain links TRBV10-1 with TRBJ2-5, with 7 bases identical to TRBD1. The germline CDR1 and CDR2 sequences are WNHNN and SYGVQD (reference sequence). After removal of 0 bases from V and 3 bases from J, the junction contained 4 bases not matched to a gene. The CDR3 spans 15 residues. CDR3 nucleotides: TGCGCCAGCAGTGAGTCTCGGACAGGCGAAGAGACCCAGTACTTC. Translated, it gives CASSESRTGEETQYF.

The DNA for the CDR3 is TGTGCCAGCAGTAGGGGGAGCCCCACAGATACGCAGTATTTT. Protein: CASSRGSPTDTQYF. The V gene is TRBV27, the J gene TRBJ2-3; a weak D match, TRBD1 (6 bases). This CDR3 has 14 residues. CDR1 is MNHEY and CDR2 is SMNVEV in the germline V gene (reference sequence). V was pared by 5 bases and J by 2 bases, with 11 bases between.

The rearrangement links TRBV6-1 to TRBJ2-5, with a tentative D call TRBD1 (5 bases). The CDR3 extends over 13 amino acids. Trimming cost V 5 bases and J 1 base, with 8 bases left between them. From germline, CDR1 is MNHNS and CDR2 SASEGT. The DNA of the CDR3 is TGTGCCAGCAGTCGGACACTCCAAGAGACCCAGTACTTC. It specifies CASSRTLQETQYF.

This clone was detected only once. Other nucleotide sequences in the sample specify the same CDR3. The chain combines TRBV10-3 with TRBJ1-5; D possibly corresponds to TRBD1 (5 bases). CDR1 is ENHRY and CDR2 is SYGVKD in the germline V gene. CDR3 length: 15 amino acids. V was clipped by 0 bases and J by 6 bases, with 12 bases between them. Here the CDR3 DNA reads TGTGCCATCAGTGAGTCGATGTCAGGGTCTCAGCCCCAGCATTTT. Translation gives CAISESMSGSQPQHF.

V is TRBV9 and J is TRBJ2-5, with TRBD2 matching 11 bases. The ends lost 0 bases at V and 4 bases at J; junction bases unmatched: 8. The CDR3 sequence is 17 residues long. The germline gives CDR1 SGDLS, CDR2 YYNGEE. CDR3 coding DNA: TGTGCCAGCAGCGTAGAGGGTAGCGGGAGGGGGCGAGAGACCCAGTACTTC. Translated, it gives CASSVEGSGRGRETQYF.

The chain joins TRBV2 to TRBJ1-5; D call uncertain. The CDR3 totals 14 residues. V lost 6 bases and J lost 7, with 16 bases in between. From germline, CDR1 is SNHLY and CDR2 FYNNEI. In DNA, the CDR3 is TGTGCCAGCAGAACCCCCGGAGCTGGCCAGCCCCAGCATTTT. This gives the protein CASRTPGAGQPQHF.

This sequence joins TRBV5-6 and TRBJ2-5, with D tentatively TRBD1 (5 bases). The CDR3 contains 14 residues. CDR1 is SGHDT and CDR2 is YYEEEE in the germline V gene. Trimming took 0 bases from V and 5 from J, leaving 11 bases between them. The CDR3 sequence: CASSLAAGWETQYF. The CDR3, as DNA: TGTGCCAGCAGCTTGGCAGCAGGGTGGGAGACCCAGTACTTC.

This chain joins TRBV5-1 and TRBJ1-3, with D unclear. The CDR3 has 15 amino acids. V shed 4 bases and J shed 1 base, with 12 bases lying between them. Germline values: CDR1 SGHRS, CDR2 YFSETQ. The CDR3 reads CASSPDFVSGNTIYF. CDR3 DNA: TGCGCCAGCAGCCCGGACTTTGTTTCTGGAAACACCATATATTTT.

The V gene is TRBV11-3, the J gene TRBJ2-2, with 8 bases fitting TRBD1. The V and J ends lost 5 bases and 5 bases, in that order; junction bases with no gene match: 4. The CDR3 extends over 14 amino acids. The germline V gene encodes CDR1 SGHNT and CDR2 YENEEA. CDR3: CASSPGQATGELFF. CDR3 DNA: TGTGCCAGCAGCCCGGGACAGGCGACCGGGGAGCTGTTTTTT.

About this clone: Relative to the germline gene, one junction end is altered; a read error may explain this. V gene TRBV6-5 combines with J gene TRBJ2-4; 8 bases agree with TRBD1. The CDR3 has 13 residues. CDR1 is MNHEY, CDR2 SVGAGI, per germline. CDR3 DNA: TGTGCCAGCAGGGGGACAGGATCAAACAGTCAGTACTTC. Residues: CASRGTGSNSQYF.

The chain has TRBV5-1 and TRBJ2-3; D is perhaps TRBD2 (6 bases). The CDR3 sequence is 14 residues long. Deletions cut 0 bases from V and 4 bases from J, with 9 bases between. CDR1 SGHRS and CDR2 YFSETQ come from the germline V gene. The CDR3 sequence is CASSLGGVPDTQYF. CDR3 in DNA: TGCGCCAGCAGCTTGGGGGGGGTCCCAGATACGCAGTATTTT.

The chain's CDR3 is CAILRGLDDEQYF. The CDR3 DNA is TGTGCCATCTTAAGGGGACTAGACGACGAGCAGTACTTC. The chain employs TRBV10-3 and TRBJ2-7; 8 bases align to TRBD2. V lost 8 bases to trimming and J lost 5 bases; unmatched junction nucleotides: 8. The CDR3 is 13 residues long. Germline V gives CDR1 ENHRY, CDR2 SYGVKD.

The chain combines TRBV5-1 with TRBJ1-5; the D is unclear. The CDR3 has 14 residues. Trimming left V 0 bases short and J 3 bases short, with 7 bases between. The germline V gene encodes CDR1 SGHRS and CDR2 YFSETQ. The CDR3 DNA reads TGCGCCAGCAGCTTGGAACCGGTCAATCAGCCCCAGCATTTT. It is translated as CASSLEPVNQPQHF.

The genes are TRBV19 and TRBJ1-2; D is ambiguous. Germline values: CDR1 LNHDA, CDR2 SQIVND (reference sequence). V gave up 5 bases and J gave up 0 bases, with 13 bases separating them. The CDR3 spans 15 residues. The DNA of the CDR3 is TGTGCCAGTAGTCCCGGGAGAGGGTCTAACTATGGCTACACCTTC. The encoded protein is CASSPGRGSNYGYTF.

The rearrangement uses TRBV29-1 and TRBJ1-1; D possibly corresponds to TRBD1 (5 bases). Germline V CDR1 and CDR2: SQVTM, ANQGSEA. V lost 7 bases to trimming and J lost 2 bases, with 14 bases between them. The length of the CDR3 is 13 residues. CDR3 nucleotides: TGCAGCGCCACTGTCCAGGGTAACACTGAAGCTTTCTTT. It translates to CSATVQGNTEAFF.

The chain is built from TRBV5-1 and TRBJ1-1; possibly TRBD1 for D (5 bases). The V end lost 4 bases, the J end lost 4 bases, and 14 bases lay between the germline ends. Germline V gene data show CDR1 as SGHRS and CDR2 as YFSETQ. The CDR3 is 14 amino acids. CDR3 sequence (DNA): TGCGCCAGCAGCGTCGACCTGGGGGGCACTGAAGCTTTCTTT. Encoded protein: CASSVDLGGTEAFF.

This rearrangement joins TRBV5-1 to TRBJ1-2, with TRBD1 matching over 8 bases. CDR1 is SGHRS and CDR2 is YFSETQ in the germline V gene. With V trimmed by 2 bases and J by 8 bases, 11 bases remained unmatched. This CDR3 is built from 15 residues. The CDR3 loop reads CASSLAPGGTGGYTF. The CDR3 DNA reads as TGCGCCAGCAGCTTAGCTCCAGGGGGCACTGGGGGCTACACCTTC.

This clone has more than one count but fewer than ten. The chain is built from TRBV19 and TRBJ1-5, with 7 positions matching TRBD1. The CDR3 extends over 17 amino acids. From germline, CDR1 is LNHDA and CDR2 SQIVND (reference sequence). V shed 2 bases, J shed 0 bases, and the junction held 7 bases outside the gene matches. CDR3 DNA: TGTGCCAGTAGTATAACCGGGACAGACTATAGCAATCAGCCCCAGCATTTT. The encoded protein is CASSITGTDYSNQPQHF.

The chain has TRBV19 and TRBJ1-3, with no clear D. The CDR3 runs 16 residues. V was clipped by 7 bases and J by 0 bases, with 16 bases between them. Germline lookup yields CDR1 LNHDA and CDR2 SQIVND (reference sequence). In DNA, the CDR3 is TGTGCCAGTAATTCCGAGAACCTCTCCTCTGGAAACACCATATATTTT. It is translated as CASNSENLSSGNTIYF.

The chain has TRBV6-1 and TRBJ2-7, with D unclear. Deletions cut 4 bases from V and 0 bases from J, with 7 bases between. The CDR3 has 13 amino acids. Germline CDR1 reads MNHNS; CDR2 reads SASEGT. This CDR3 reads CASSVADSYEQYF. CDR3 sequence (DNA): TGTGCCAGCAGTGTGGCAGACTCCTACGAGCAGTACTTC.

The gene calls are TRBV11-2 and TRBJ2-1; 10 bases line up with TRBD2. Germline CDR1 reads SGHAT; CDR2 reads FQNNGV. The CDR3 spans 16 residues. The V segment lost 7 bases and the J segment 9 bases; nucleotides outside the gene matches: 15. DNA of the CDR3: TGTGCCAGCACCCTCGTGGGGAGCGGGGGGGCAGGTGAGCAGTTCTTC. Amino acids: CASTLVGSGGAGEQFF.

The CDR3 reads CASSLSASQETQYF. In nucleotides, the CDR3 is TGTGCCAGCAGTTTATCGGCCAGCCAAGAGACCCAGTACTTC. The chain recombines TRBV27 with TRBJ2-5; no firm D call. This CDR3 has 14 amino acids. Between the trimmed V and J ends, which lost 0 bases and 1 base, there was a span of 6 bases. CDR1 is MNHEY, CDR2 SMNVEV, per germline (reference sequence).

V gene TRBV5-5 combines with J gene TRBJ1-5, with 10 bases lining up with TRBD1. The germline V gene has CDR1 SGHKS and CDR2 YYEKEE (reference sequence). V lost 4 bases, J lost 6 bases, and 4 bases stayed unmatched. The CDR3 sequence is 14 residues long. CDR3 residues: CASSLTGGVQPQHF. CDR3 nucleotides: TGTGCCAGCAGCCTGACAGGGGGCGTTCAGCCCCAGCATTTT.

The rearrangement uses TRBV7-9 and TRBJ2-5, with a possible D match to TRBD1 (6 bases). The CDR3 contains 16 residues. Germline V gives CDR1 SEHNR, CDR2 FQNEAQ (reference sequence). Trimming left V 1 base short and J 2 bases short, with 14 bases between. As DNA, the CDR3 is TGTGCCAGCAGCTTAGTAGGGGGACGGAAACAAGAGACCCAGTACTTC. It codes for CASSLVGGRKQETQYF. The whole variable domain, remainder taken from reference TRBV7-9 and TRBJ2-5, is DTGVSQNPRHKITKRGQNVTFRCDPISEHNRLYWYRQTLGQGPEFLTYFQNEAQLEKSRLLSDRFSAERPKGSFSTLEIQRTEQGDSAMYLCASSLVGGRKQETQYFGPGTRLLVL.